The 21 T cell receptor beta chains below were found in one sample sequenced in a study of cytomegalovirus exposure and HLA in healthy donors. PCR involved 60 Vbeta and 13 Jbeta primers. Repertoires were generated with immunoSEQ multiplex PCR, while TCRdb's copy carries only in-frame clones and drops some. This table has 150,000 to 200,000 clones, approximately 80% appearing once. The sample was PBMCs. All receptors derive from a woman between 40 and 55 years old in good health and CMV-seropositive.

This rearrangement joins TRBV30 to TRBJ2-7; TRBD2 matches 10 bases. After removal of 4 bases from V and 6 bases from J, the junction contained 0 bases not matched to a gene. Germline CDR1 is GTSNPN and CDR2 is SVGIG (reference sequence). This CDR3 contains 11 residues. The CDR3 DNA sequence: TGTGCCTGGACTAGCGGGGGCGAGCAGTACTTC. Residues: CAWTSGGEQYF.

The chain combines TRBV4-2 with TRBJ2-5, with 7 bases that match TRBD2. CDR3 length equals 15 residues. After removal of 4 bases from V and 5 bases from J, the junction contained 10 bases not matched to a gene. Germline V CDR1 and CDR2: LGHNA, YNFKEQ. This chain's CDR3 is CASSPGGSERETQYF. The CDR3 region has the DNA TGTGCCAGCAGCCCCGGGGGGAGCGAAAGGGAGACCCAGTACTTC.

DNA for the CDR3: TGTGCCAGCAGTTACTCGAAACAATTCCAAGAGACCCAGTACTTC. This translates into CASSYSKQFQETQYF. V usage is TRBV6-5 and J usage is TRBJ2-5; no clear D. V dropped 0 bases and J dropped 1 base, with 9 bases sitting between them. Germline values: CDR1 MNHEY, CDR2 SVGAGI. There are 15 residues in the CDR3.

This clone has more than one count but fewer than ten. The V call is TRBV6-5, the J call TRBJ1-1; D perhaps matches TRBD1 (6 bases). V was trimmed by 6 bases and J by 4 bases, leaving 18 bases between them. From germline, CDR1 is MNHEY and CDR2 SVGAGI. This CDR3 has 15 amino acids. CDR3 protein: CASSERKQGSTEAFF. In DNA form, the CDR3 reads TGTGCCAGCAGCGAGAGAAAACAGGGCTCCACTGAAGCTTTCTTT.

The chain carries TRBV6-6 and TRBJ2-1; 8 bases are shared with TRBD2. CDR1 is MNHNY and CDR2 is SVGAGI in the germline V gene (reference sequence). The CDR3 spans 14 residues. V shed 6 bases and J 7 bases; nucleotides not matched to a gene: 8. Written as DNA, the CDR3 is TGTGCCAGCAGCCTTAGCGGGGCCTTTAATGAGCAGTTCTTC. Its translation is CASSLSGAFNEQFF.

V and J are TRBV11-3 and TRBJ2-7; the match to TRBD2 covers 8 bases. Trimming removed 1 base from V and 5 bases from J; junction bases left unmatched: 4. Germline CDR1 and CDR2: SGHNT and YENEEA. This CDR3 is built from 14 residues. The CDR3 DNA sequence: TGTGCCAGCAGCTTAGCGGGAGGGCCTAACGAGCAGTACTTC. Protein product: CASSLAGGPNEQYF.

The chain carries TRBV14 and TRBJ1-6, with a weak D call TRBD1 (6 bases). The V gene lost 5 bases and the J gene lost 7 bases, with 12 bases spanning the gap. In germline, CDR1 is SGHDN, CDR2 FVKESK. CDR3 length equals 14 residues. This CDR3 is CASSDDRWNSPLHF. The DNA for the CDR3 is TGTGCCAGCAGCGATGACAGGTGGAATTCACCCCTCCACTTT.

The rearrangement joins TRBV7-8 to TRBJ2-2; TRBD2 agrees at 8 bases. CDR3 length: 19 residues. Germline V gives CDR1 SGHVS, CDR2 FQNEAQ. J gave up 1 base and V 2 bases, and 12 bases lay outside the gene matches. The CDR3, as DNA: TGTGCCAGCAGCTTACCGGGGGGGCCTCCCCAGCTGAACACCGGGGAGCTGTTTTTT. Translated, it gives CASSLPGGPPQLNTGELFF.

The J gene is TRBJ2-1, the V gene TRBV5-6; 14 bases map to TRBD2. V was pared by 6 bases and J by 9 bases, with 8 bases of the junction left unmatched. Germline V CDR1 and CDR2: SGHDT, YYEEEE. The CDR3 loop spans 15 amino acids. The CDR3 DNA follows: TGTGCCAGCATAAGGGGACTAGCGGGAGTGAGTGAGCAGTTCTTC. This gives the protein CASIRGLAGVSEQFF.

The chain recombines TRBV7-2 with TRBJ2-3; D is possibly TRBD1 (5 bases). Germline-derived CDR1 and CDR2 are SGHTA and FQGNSA. This CDR3 has 15 amino acids. The V end was cut by 2 bases, the J end by 4 bases, with 13 bases between. The CDR3 is CASSLMQGQADTQYF. The CDR3 DNA reads as TGTGCCAGCAGCTTAATGCAGGGTCAGGCAGATACGCAGTATTTT.

The chain has TRBV5-1 and TRBJ2-7, with 7 bases lining up with TRBD1. The germline CDR1 and CDR2 sequences are SGHRS and YFSETQ. The CDR3 runs to 13 residues. The trim removed 4 bases at V and 3 bases at J, leaving 4 bases unmatched. The CDR3 sequence: CASSEQGFYEQYF. For the CDR3, the DNA is TGCGCCAGCAGCGAACAGGGGTTCTACGAGCAGTACTTC.

This chain joins TRBV19 and TRBJ2-3; TRBD1 is a possible D gene (6 bases). V lost 4 bases and J lost 0, with 8 bases in between. The germline gives CDR1 LNHDA, CDR2 SQIVND (reference sequence). CDR3 length equals 14 residues. The CDR3 nucleotides are TGTGCCAGTAGTAACAGGGTCAGCACAGATACGCAGTATTTT. It specifies CASSNRVSTDTQYF.

The chain uses TRBV2 and TRBJ1-2; no reliable D call. Germline V CDR1 and CDR2: SNHLY, FYNNEI. Trimming cost V 3 bases and J 3 bases, with 5 bases left between them. This CDR3 is 12 amino acids long. This CDR3 is CASSELDYGYTF. CDR3 nucleotides: TGTGCCAGCAGTGAGTTAGACTATGGCTACACCTTC.

This chain uses TRBV9 with TRBJ2-1; 7 bases are shared with TRBD2. With 1 base clipped from V and 3 bases from J, the junction kept 4 bases outside the gene matches. This CDR3 has 15 amino acids. CDR1 is SGDLS and CDR2 is YYNGEE in the germline V gene. The CDR3 sequence: CASSVWGGGYNEQFF. The CDR3 nucleotides are TGTGCCAGCAGCGTATGGGGGGGAGGCTACAATGAGCAGTTCTTC.

The J gene is TRBJ1-1, the V gene TRBV5-1; TRBD1 matches 8 bases. Trimming took 7 bases from V and 2 from J; bases not matched to a gene: 7. This CDR3 spans 14 amino acids. Germline CDR1 is SGHRS and CDR2 is YFSETQ. This chain's CDR3 is CASAIQGGNTEAFF. In DNA, the CDR3 is TGCGCCAGCGCGATACAGGGGGGAAACACTGAAGCTTTCTTT.

The chain uses TRBV30 and TRBJ2-3, with 9 bases aligning to TRBD2. Germline V gives CDR1 GTSNPN, CDR2 SVGIG (reference sequence). The V gene end was trimmed by 0 bases and the J gene end by 5 bases; junction bases not matched to a gene: 6. The CDR3 is made up of 15 amino acids. The chain's CDR3 is CAWSVQAGGGDTQYF. The CDR3, as DNA: TGTGCCTGGAGTGTACAAGCGGGGGGCGGAGATACGCAGTATTTT. Full variable domain (remainder filled in from reference TRBV30 and TRBJ2-3): SQTIHQWPATLVQPVGSPLSLECTVEGTSNPNLYWYRQAAGRGLQLLFYSVGIGQISSEVPQNLSASRPQDRQFILSSKKLLLSDSGFYLCAWSVQAGGGDTQYFGPGTRLTVL.

This clone was seen only a few times. The rearrangement joins TRBV9 to TRBJ2-5; D possibly corresponds to TRBD2 (6 bases). Between the trimmed V and J ends, which lost 0 bases and 7 bases, there was a span of 13 bases. The CDR3 totals 14 residues. CDR1 and CDR2 (germline): SGDLS, YYNGEE. CDR3 in amino acids: CASSVEIEEGTQYF. The CDR3 coding sequence is TGTGCCAGCAGCGTAGAAATAGAGGAGGGGACCCAGTACTTC.

CDR3 nucleotide sequence: TGTGCCAGCAGCTCCCTCGGCGAGCAGTACTTC. This sequence encodes CASSSLGEQYF. The chain carries TRBV7-2 and TRBJ2-7, with no clear D. V was cut by 4 bases and J by 6 bases, with 7 bases left in between. The CDR3 runs 11 residues. Germline V CDR1 and CDR2: SGHTA, FQGNSA.

This clone was counted a single time. V usage is TRBV14 and J usage is TRBJ2-4, with 15 bases lining up with TRBD2. The CDR3 length is 18 residues. V trimming: 4 bases; J trimming: 0 bases; junction bases outside the gene matches: 4. Germline loops: CDR1 SGHDN, CDR2 FVKESK. CDR3: CASSPGLAGGLAKNIQYF. The CDR3 bases are TGTGCCAGCAGCCCGGGACTAGCGGGGGGTTTAGCCAAAAACATTCAGTACTTC.

CDR3: CASSMTATNEKLFF. DNA of the CDR3: TGCGCCAGCAGCATGACAGCCACTAATGAAAAACTGTTTTTT. This chain uses TRBV5-1 with TRBJ1-4, with D perhaps matching TRBD1 (5 bases). The V gene's germline CDR1 is SGHRS and CDR2 YFSETQ. This CDR3 region has 14 residues. Trimming pared 4 bases from V and 2 bases from J, leaving 9 bases between.

This clone was found a few times. The chain recombines TRBV21-1 with TRBJ1-6; whether TRBD1, the table's D call, matches the DNA was not checked. TRBV21-1 is designated a pseudogene. This CDR3 contains 13 residues. CDR3 loop: CASPGQGNSPLHF. In DNA form, the CDR3 reads TGTGCCAGCCCGGGACAGGGTAATTCACCCCTCCACTTT.